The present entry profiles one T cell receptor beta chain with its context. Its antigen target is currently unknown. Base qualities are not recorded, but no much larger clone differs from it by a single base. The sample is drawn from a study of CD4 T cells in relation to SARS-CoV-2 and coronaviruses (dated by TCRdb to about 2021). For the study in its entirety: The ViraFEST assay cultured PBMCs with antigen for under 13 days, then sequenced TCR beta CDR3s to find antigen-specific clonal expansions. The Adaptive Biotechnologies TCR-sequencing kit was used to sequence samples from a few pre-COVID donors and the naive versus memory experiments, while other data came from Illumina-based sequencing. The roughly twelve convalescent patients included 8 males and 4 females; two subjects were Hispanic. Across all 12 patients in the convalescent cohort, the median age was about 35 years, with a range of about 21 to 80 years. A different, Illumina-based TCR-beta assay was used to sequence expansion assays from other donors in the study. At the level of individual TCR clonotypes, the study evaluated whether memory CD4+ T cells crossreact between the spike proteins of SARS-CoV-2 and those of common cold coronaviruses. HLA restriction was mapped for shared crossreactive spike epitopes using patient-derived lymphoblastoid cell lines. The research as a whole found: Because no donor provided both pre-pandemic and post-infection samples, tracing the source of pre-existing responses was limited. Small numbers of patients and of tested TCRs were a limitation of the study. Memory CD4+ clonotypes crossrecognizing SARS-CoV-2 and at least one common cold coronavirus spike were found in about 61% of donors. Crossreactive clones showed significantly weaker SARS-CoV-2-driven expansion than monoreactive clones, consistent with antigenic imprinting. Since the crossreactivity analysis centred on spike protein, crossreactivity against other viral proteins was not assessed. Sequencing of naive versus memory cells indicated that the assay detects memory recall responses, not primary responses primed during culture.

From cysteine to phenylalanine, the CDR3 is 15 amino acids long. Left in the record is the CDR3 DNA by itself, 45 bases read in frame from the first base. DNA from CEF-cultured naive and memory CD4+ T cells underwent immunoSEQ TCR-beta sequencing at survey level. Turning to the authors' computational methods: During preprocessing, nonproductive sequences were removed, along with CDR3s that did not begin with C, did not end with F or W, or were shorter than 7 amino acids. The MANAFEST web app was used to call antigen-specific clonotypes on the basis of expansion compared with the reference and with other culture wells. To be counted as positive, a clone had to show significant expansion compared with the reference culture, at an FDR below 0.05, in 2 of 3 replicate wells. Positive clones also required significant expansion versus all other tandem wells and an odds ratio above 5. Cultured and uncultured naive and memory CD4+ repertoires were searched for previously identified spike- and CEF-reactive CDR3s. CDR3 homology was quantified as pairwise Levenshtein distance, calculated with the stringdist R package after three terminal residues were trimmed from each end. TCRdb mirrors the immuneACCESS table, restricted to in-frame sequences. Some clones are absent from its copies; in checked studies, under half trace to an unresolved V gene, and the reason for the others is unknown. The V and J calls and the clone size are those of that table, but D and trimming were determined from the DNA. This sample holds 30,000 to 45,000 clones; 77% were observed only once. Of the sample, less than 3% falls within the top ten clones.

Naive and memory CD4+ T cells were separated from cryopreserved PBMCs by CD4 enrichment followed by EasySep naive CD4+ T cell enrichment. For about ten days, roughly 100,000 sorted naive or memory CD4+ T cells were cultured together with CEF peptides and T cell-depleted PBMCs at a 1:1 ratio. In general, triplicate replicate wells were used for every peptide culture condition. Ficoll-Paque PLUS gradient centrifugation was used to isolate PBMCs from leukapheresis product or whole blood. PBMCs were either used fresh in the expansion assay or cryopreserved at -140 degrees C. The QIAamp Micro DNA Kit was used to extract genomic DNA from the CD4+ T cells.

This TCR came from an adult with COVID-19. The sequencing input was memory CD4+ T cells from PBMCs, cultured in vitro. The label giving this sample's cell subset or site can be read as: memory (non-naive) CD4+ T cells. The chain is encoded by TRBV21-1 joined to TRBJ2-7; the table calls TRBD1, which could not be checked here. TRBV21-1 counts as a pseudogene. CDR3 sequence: CASSKGPGFSYEQYF. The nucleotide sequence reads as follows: TGTGCCAGCAGCAAAGGCCCAGGGTTTTCCTACGAGCAGTACTTC.